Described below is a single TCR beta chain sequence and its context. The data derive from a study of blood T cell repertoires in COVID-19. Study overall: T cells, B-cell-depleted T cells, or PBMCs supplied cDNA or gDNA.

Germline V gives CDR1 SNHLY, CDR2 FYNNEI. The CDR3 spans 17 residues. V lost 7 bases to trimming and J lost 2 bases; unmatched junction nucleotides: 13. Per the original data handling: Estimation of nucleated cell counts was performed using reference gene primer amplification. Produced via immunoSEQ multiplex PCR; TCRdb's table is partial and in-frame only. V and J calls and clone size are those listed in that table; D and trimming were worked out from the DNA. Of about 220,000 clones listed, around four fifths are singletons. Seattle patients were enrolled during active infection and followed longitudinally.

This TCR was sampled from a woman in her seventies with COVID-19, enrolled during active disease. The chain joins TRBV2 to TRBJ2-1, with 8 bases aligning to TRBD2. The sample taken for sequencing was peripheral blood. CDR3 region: CASNGRGGLGAYNEQFF. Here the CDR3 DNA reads TGTGCCAGCAACGGACGGGGGGGACTAGGAGCCTACAATGAGCAGTTCTTC.